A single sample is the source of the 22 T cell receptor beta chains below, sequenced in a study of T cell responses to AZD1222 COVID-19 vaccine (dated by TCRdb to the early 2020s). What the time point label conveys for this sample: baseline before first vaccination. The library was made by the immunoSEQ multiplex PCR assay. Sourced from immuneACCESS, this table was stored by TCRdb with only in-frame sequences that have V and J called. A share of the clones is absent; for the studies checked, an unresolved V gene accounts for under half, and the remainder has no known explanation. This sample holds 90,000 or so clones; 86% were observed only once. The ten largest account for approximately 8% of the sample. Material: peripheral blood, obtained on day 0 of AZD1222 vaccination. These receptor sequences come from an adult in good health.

The CDR3 bases are TGCAGCGCCGAGGGGGACAGGGGTTCCTACGAGCAGTACTTC. It yields the protein CSAEGDRGSYEQYF. This chain links TRBV29-1 with TRBJ2-7, with 10 nucleotides matching TRBD1. The CDR3 extends over 14 amino acids. Germline V CDR1 and CDR2: SQVTM, ANQGSEA. The V gene end was trimmed by 7 bases and the J gene end by 1 base; junction bases not matched to a gene: 7.

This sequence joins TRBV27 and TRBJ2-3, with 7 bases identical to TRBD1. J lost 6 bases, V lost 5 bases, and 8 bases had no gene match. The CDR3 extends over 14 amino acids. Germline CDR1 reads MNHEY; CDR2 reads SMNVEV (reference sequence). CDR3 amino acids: CASSPGTERDTQYF. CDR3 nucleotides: TGTGCCAGCAGTCCGGGGACAGAGCGTGATACGCAGTATTTT.

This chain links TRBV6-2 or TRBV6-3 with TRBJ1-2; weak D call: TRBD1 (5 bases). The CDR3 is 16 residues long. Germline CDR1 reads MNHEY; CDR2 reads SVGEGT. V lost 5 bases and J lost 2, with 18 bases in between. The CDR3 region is CASSGPRGSINYGYTF. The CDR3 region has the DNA TGTGCCAGCAGTGGCCCTCGGGGCAGTATCAACTATGGCTACACCTTC.

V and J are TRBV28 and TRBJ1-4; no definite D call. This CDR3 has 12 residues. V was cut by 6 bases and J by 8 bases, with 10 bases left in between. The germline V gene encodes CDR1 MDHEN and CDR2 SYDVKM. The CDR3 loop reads CASRPLEEKLFF. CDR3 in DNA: TGTGCCAGCAGACCCTTGGAGGAAAAACTGTTTTTT.

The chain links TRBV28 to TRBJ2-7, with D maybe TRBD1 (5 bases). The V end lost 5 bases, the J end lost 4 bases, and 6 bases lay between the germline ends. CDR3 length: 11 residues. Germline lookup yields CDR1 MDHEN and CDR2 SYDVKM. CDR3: CASSRTYEQYF. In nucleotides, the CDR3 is TGTGCCAGCAGTCGGACATACGAGCAGTACTTC.

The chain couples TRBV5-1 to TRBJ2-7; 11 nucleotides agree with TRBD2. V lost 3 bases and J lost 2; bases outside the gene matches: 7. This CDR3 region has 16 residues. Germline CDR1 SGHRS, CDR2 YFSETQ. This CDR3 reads CASSWGRLAGTYEQYF. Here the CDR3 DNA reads TGCGCCAGCAGCTGGGGTAGACTAGCGGGAACCTACGAGCAGTACTTC.

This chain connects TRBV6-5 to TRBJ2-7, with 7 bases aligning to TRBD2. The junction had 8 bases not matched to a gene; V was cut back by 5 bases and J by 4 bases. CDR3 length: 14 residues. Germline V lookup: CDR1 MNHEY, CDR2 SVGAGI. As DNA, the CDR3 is TGTGCCAGCAGTCGACGGACTAGTGGGTACGAGCAGTACTTC. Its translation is CASSRRTSGYEQYF.

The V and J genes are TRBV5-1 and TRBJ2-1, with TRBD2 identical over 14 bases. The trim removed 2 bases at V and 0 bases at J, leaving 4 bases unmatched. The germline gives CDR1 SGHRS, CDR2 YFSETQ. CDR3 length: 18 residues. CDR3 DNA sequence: TGCGCCAGCAGCTTATCCGGGACTAGCGGGAGCTCCTACAATGAGCAGTTCTTC. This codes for CASSLSGTSGSSYNEQFF.

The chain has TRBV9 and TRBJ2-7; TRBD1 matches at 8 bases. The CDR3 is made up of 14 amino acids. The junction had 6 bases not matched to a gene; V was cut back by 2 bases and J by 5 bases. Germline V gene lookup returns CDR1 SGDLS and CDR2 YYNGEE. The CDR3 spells CASSVQGAYDEQYF. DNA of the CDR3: TGTGCCAGCAGCGTCCAGGGGGCATACGACGAGCAGTACTTC.

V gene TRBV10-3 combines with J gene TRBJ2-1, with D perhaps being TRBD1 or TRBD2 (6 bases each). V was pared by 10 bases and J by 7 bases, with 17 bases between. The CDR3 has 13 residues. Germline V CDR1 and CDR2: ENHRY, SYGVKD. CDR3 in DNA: TGTGCCAACCGAGGGGGGTCCCTTAATGAGCAGTTCTTC. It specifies CANRGGSLNEQFF.

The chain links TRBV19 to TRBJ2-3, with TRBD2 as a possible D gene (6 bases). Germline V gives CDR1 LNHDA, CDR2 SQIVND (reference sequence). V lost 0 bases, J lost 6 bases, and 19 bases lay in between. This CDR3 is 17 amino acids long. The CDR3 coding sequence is TGTGCCAGTAGTATAGATCGGTCCCCGACTGCGGGGGATACGCAGTATTTT. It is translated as CASSIDRSPTAGDTQYF.

CDR3 in amino acids: CASSASGQVSYEQYF. The CDR3 bases are TGTGCCAGCAGCGCTTCGGGACAGGTGTCCTACGAGCAGTACTTC. The chain employs TRBV28 and TRBJ2-7, with 8 positions matching TRBD1. The ends lost 6 bases at V and 1 base at J; junction bases unmatched: 8. This CDR3 comprises 15 residues. The V gene's germline CDR1 is MDHEN and CDR2 SYDVKM.

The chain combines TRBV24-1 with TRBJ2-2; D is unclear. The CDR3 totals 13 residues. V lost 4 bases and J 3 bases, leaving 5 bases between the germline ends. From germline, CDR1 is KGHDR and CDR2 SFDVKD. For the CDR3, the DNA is TGTGCCACCAGTGACCGAGACACCGGGGAGCTGTTTTTT. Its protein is CATSDRDTGELFF.

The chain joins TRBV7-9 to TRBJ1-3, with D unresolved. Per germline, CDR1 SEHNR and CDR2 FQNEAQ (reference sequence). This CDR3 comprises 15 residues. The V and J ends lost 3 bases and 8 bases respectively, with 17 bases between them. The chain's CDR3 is CASSLALTLEDTIYF. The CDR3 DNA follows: TGTGCCAGCAGCTTGGCCCTGACGTTGGAAGACACCATATATTTT.

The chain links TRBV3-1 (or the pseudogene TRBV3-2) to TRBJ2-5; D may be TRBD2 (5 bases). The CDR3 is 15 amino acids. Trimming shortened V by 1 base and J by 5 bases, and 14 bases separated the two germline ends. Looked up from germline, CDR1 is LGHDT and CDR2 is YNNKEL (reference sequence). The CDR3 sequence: CASSQGRSGGETQYF. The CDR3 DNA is TGTGCCAGCAGCCAAGGCCGCAGCGGCGGGGAGACCCAGTACTTC.

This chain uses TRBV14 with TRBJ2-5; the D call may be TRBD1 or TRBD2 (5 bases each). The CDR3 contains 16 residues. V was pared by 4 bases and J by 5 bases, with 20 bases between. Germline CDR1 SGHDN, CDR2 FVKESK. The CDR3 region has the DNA TGTGCCAGCAGCCTCCTAGGGACCCCAGGTCGGGAGACCCAGTACTTC. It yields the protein CASSLLGTPGRETQYF.

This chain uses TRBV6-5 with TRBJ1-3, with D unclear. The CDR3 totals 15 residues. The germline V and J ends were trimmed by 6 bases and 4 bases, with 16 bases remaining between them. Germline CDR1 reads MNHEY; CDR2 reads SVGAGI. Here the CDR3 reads CASSSEEEDGNTIYF. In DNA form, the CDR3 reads TGTGCCAGCAGCTCCGAAGAGGAGGACGGAAACACCATATATTTT.

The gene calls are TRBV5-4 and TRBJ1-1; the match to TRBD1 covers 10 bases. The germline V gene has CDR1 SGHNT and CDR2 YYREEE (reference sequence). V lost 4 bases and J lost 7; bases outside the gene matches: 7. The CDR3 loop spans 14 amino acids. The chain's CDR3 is CASSGDRGRIEAFF. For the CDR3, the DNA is TGTGCCAGCAGCGGGGACAGGGGAAGGATTGAAGCTTTCTTT.

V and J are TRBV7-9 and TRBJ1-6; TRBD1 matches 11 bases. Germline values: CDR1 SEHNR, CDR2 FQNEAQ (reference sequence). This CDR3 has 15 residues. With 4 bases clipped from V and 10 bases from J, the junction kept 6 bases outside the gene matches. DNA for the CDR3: TGTGCCAGCAGCTACATGGACAGGGGGCACTCACCCCTCCACTTT. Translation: CASSYMDRGHSPLHF. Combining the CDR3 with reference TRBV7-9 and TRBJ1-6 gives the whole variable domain DTGVSQNPRHKITKRGQNVTFRCDPISEHNRLYWYRQTLGQGPEFLTYFQNEAQLEKSRLLSDRFSAERPKGSFSTLEIQRTEQGDSAMYLCASSYMDRGHSPLHFGNGTRLTVT.

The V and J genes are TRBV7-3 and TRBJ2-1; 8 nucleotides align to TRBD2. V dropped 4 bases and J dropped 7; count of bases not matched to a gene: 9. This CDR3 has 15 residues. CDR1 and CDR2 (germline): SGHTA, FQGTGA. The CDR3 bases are TGTGCCAGCAGCTCGGGACTAGGGGAGGTTAATGAGCAGTTCTTC. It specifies CASSSGLGEVNEQFF.

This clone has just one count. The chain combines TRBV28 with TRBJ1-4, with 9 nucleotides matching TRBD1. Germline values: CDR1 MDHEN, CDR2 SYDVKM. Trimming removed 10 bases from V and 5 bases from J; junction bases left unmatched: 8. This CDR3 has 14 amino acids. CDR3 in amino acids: CATVTGGWNEKLFF. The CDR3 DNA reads TGTGCCACCGTGACAGGGGGTTGGAATGAAAAACTGTTTTTT.

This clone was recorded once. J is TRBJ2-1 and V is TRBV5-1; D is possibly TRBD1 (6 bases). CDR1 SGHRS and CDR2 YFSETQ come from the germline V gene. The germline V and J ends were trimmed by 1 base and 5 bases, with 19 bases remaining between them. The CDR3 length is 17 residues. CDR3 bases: TGCGCCAGCAGCTTGAGGGGCGGTTTGGGGGCACACAATGAGCAGTTCTTC. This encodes CASSLRGGLGAHNEQFF.